This T cell receptor (beta chain) comes out of a study of beta chain features in type 1 diabetes (dated by TCRdb to between 2017 and 2018). Concerning the study at large: No differences in mean age, gender distribution, total cell number or subset yield were found between patients and healthy donors. A total of about 100 million sorted cells were examined across all samples, and RNA yield correlated strongly with the number of cells per subset. The study compared TCRB repertoires of sorted circulating CD4+ T cell subsets between recently diagnosed type 1 diabetes patients and matched healthy donors. Naive and central memory subsets were obtained from all 30 or so donors, but regulatory and stem cell-like memory subsets were isolated from only 8 patients and roughly 8 healthy donors.

Overall results and qualifications from the work: Because cDNA rather than genomic DNA was sequenced, highly expressing activated cells could have been over-represented, although no difference in activation and CD3 levels was found between groups. Naive, central memory and regulatory TCRB repertoires appeared more similar among patients than among healthy donors. HLA sub-analyses involved small numbers of individuals, so any influence of HLA type on TCRB rearrangement remained unresolved. PCR may preferentially amplify shorter templates, but because patient and control samples were amplified and corrected together, any resulting skew would affect both groups equally. Type 1 diabetes patients showed a moderate but significant shortening of TCRB CDR3 length in all four CD4+ subsets. At VDJ recombination sites, patients with type 1 diabetes made fewer insertions and deleted more nucleotides, a pattern implying thymic rearrangement abnormalities.

With respect to this clone: Its target antigen remains unknown. Base qualities are not recorded, but no much larger clone differs from it by a single base.

The germline V gene yields LGHNA for CDR1 and YNFKEQ for CDR2. From the cysteine up to the phenylalanine, the CDR3 has a length of 15 residues. The kept DNA is CDR3 alone, 45 bases in frame from the first base. The germline ends are 11 bases apart after V is trimmed by 0 bases and J by 3 bases. The entire isolated RNA was reverse transcribed using the High Capacity cDNA Reverse Transcription Kit, and thus expressed TCRB transcripts were sequenced. Naive, central memory and regulatory T cell samples underwent deep immunoSEQ sequencing, averaging roughly 3.4 million total reads per sample. Sorted cells were lysed in RLT buffer and RNA was extracted with DNase-treated RNeasy Micro or Mini kits, depending on cell number. To prevent cross-contamination, every cell subset was processed on its own, while patient and healthy donor samples were processed together. The immunoSEQ multiplex PCR was used to amplify TCRB sequences from cDNA, generating 87-bp fragments that spanned the CDR3 region. Sequencing of the amplicons was done on the Illumina HiSeq platform. As for the authors' bioinformatics: PCR bias was computationally corrected using synthetic template baselines, reads within Hamming distance 2 were collapsed, and singletons that could not be merged were discarded. Reads were aligned against IMGT so that V, D and J genes, CDR3 length and insertions or deletions at six rearrangement sites could be assigned. Within each subset, clonotype counts were normalized to sorted cell number, and only after that were true diversity and Gini coefficients computed with the tcR R package. The overlap coefficient, calculated on TCRB nucleotide sequences, was used to quantify repertoire sharing. Out-of-frame TCRB sequences from naive cells were analyzed to stand in for the pre-selection repertoire. The table was pulled from immuneACCESS by TCRdb, which kept in-frame rearrangements only. Such tables lose some clones; where checked, under half of the loss comes from unresolved V genes, and the rest has no known cause. V and J calls and clone size come straight from that table; D and trimming were deduced from the DNA. Within this sample are over 700,000 clones, with around a sixth of them counted one time only. Together, the top ten hold 0.02% to 0.025% of the sample.

Each donor gave one peripheral blood draw, approximately 110 mL on average, collected into heparinised tubes. Using a panel that included CD45RO, CCR7, CD25, CD127, CD95 and CD27, naive, central memory, regulatory and stem cell-like memory CD4+ T cells were sorted on a BD FACSAria II. Every sorted population had a purity above 95%. PBMCs were separated immediately by Lymphoprep density gradient centrifugation and were stained directly, without being cultured. So that batch effects would be minimized, each experiment stained and sorted samples in pairs, pairing one healthy donor with one patient. The TCR originated in a woman between 18 and 29 years old in good health. Sequencing input: naive CD4+ T cells from blood. Taken with the paper, the label for cell subset or site translates to: true naive CD4+ T cells. Rearrangement joined TRBV4-2 to TRBJ2-5, and TRBD2 may be the D gene, going by 6 matching bases. The CDR3 region reads CASSQDWGLEETQYF. At the DNA level, the sequence is TGTGCCAGCAGCCAAGATTGGGGACTTGAAGAGACCCAGTACTTC.